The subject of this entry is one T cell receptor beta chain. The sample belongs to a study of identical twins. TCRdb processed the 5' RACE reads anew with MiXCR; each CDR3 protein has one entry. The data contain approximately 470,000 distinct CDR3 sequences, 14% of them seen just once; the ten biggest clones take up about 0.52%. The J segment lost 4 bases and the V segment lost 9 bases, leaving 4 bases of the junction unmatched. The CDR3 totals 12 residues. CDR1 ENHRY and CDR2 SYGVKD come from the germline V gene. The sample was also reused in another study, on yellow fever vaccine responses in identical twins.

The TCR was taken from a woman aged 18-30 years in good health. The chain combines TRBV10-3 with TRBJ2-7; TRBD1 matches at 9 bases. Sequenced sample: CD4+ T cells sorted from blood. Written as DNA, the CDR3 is TGTGCCATAGGGACAGGGTGGTACGAGCAGTACTTC. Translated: CAIGTGWYEQYF.